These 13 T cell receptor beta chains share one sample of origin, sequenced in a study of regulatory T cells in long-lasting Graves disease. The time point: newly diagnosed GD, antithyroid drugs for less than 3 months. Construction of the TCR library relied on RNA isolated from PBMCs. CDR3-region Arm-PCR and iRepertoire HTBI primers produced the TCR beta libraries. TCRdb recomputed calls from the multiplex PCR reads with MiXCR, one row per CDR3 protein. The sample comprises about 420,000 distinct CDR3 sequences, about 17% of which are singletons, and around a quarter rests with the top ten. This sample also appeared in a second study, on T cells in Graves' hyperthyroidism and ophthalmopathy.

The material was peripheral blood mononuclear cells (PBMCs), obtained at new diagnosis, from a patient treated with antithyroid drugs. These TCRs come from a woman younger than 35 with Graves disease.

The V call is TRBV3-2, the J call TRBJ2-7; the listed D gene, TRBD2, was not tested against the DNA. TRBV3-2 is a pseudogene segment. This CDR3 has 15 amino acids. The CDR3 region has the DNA TGTGCCAGCAGCCAAAGCGGGAGGCCTGCCTACGAGCAGTACTTC. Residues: CASSQSGRPAYEQYF.

As DNA, the CDR3 is TGTGCCAGCAGCTTGGAGGCATCCATAAGTGGCTACACCTTC. It specifies CASSLEASISGYTF. V and J are TRBV5-4 and TRBJ1-2; the D is unclear. The CDR3 length is 14 residues. Trimming removed 0 bases from V and 7 bases from J, with 13 bases in between. CDR1 SGHNT and CDR2 YYREEE come from the germline V gene (reference sequence).

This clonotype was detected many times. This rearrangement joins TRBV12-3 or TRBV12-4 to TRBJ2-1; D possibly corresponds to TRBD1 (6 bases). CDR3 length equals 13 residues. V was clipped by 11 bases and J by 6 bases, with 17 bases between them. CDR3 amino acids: CAVRNREFNEQFF. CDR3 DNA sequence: TGTGCCGTCAGGAACAGGGAGTTCAATGAGCAGTTCTTC.

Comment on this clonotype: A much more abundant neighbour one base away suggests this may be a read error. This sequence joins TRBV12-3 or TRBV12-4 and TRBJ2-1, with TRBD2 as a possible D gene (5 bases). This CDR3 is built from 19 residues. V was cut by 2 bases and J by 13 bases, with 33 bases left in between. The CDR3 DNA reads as TGTGCCAGCAGTTTAAGGTTAGCGACCCAGAGGGCCTTCCAAGAGACCCAGTTCTTC. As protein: CASSLRLATQRAFQETQFF.

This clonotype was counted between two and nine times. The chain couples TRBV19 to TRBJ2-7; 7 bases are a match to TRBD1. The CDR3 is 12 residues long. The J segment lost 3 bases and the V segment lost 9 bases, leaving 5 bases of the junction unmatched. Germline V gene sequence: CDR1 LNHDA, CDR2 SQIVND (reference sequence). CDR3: CASQGQNYEQYF. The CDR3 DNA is TGTGCCAGCCAGGGACAGAACTACGAGCAGTACTTC. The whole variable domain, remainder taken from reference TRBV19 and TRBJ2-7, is DGGITQSPKYLFRKEGQNVTLSCEQNLNHDAMYWYRQDPGQGLRLIYYSQIVNDFQKGDIAEGYSVSREKKESFPLTVTSAQKNPTAFYLCASQGQNYEQYFGPGTRLTVT.

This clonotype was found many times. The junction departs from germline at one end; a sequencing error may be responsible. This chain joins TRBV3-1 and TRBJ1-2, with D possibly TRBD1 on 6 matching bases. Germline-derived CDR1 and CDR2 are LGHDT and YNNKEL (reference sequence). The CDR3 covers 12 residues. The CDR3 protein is CASTQGGVGYTF. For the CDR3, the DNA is TGTGCCAGCACCCAAGGGGGGGTCGGCTACACCTTC.

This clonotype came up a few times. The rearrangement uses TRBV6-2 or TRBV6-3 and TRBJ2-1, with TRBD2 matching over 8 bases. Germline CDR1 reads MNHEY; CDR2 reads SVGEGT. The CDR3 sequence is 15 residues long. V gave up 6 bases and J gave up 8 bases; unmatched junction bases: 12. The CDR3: CASSPLAGADDEQFF. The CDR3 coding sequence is TGTGCCAGCAGCCCTCTAGCGGGCGCCGACGATGAGCAGTTCTTC.

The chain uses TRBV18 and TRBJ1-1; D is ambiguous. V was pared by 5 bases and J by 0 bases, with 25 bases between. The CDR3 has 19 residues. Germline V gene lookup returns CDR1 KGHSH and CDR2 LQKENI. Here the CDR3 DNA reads TGTGCCAGCTCAACGACCGACGGCCACTCTTCCCCTGTGAACACTGAAGCTTTCTTT. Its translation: CASSTTDGHSSPVNTEAFF.

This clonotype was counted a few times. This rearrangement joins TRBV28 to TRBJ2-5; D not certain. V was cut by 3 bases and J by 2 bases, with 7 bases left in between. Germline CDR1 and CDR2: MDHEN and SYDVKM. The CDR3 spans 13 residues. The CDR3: CASSFSEQETQYF. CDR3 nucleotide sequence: TGTGCCAGCAGTTTTTCCGAGCAAGAGACCCAGTACTTC. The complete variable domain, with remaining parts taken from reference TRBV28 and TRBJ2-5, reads DVKVTQSSRYLVKRTGEKVFLECVQDMDHENMFWYRQDPGLGLRLIYFSYDVKMKEKGDIPEGYSVSREKKERFSLILESASTNQTSMYLCASSFSEQETQYFGPGTRLLVL.

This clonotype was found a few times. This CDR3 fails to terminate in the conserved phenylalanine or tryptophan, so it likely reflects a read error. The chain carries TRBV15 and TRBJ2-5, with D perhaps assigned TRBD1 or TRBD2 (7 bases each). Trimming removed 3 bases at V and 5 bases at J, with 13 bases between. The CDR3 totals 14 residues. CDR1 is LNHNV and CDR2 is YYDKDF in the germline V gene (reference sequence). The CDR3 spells CATSSHRGGETQYL. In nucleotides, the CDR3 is TGTGCCACCAGCAGCCACAGGGGAGGGGAGACCCAGTACCTC.

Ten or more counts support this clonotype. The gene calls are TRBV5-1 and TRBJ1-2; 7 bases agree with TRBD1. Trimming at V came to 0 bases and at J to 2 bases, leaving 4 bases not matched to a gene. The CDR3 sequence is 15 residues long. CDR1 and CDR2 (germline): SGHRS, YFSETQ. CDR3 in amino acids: CASSLGHRGNYGYTF. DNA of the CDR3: TGCGCCAGCAGCTTGGGGCACAGGGGAAACTATGGCTACACCTTC.

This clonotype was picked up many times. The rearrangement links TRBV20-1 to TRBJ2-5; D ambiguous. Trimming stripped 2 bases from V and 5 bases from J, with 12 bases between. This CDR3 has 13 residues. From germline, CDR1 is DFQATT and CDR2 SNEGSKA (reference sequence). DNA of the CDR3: TGCAGTGCTAGAAAAACGGTGGGGGAGACCCAGTACTTC. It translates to CSARKTVGETQYF.

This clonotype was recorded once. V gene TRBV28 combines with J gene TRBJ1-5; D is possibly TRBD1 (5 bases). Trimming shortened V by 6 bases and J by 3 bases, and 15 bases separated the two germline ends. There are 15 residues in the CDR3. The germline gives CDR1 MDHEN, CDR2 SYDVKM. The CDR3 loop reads CASSSYQGINQPQHF. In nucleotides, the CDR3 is TGTGCCAGCAGCTCTTATCAGGGAATCAATCAGCCCCAGCATTTT.